Listed below are T cell receptor beta chains from one sample, sequenced in a study of T cell clones after liver transplantation. Using immunoSEQ multiplex PCR, the repertoire was profiled, and TCRdb retains in-frame clones only, with some absent. Of 55,000 to 75,000 clones listed, approximately 70% are singletons. The sequenced sample was CD4+ T cells from blood, obtained at the approximately 15-month timepoint. The receptors were sampled from a human patient who received a liver transplant. Some T cells may have originated in the graft donor. Each CDR3 is given with its conserved first and last residue. A D gene is named only where the DNA matches it firmly. Expanded clones get a size class; other rows say once, few or many, or leave the size out.

d_call	v_call	j_call	clone_size	cdr3_aa	cdr3_nt
TRBD1	TRBV28	TRBJ1-5	few	CASKTGQGANSNQPQHF	TGTGCCAGCAAGACCGGACAGGGGGCCAATAGCAATCAGCCCCAGCATTTT
TRBD1	TRBV9	TRBJ1-5	once	CASSVSGQENQPQHF	TGTGCCAGCAGCGTATCGGGACAGGAGAATCAGCCCCAGCATTTT
NA	TRBV7-2	TRBJ1-1	once	CASRLSVTVEAFF	TGTGCCAGCAGACTATCGGTCACGGTTGAAGCTTTCTTT
TRBD2	TRBV5-8	TRBJ2-2	once	CASSLVVLAGDTGELFF	TGTGCCAGCAGCTTGGTTGTTCTAGCGGGGGACACCGGGGAGCTGTTTTTT
TRBD1	TRBV6-5	TRBJ1-2	NA	CASGQGYGYTF	TGTGCCAGTGGACAGGGATATGGCTACACCTTC
NA	TRBV5-1	TRBJ2-5	few	CASSPIPFGETQYF	TGCGCCAGCAGCCCTATCCCGTTTGGGGAGACCCAGTACTTC
TRBD1	TRBV29-1	TRBJ1-4	NA	CSVGTGSNEKLFF	TGCAGCGTTGGGACAGGGAGTAATGAAAAACTGTTTTTT
NA	TRBV28	TRBJ2-1	NA	CASIKAPGQSNEQFF	TGTGCCAGCATCAAGGCCCCAGGACAGTCCAATGAGCAGTTCTTC
TRBD1	TRBV7-7	TRBJ2-5	once	CASSSDRGSETQYF	TGTGCTAGCAGCTCGGACAGGGGGTCGGAGACCCAGTACTTC
NA	TRBV10-3	TRBJ1-1	few	CATTGVGNTEAFF	TGTGCCACCACTGGGGTGGGGAACACTGAAGCTTTCTTT
TRBD2	TRBV18	TRBJ2-1	many	CASSRGLAGHFNEQFF	TGTGCCAGCTCACGCGGACTAGCGGGACATTTCAATGAGCAGTTCTTC
TRBD1	TRBV5-6	TRBJ2-5	once	CASSMTGVQETQYF	TGTGCCAGCAGCATGACAGGGGTCCAAGAGACCCAGTACTTC
NA	TRBV27	TRBJ2-5	NA	CASSLSSWKGETQYF	TGTGCCAGCAGTTTGTCCAGTTGGAAGGGTGAGACCCAGTACTTC
TRBD2	TRBV2	TRBJ2-3	NA	CASSERGGTDTQYF	TGTGCCAGCAGTGAGCGCGGGGGGACAGATACGCAGTATTTT
TRBD1	TRBV19	TRBJ1-2	NA	CASSGQTGPNYGYTF	TGTGCCAGTAGCGGTCAGACAGGGCCTAACTATGGCTACACCTTC
TRBD1	TRBV29-1	TRBJ2-3	NA	CSVEGSIGQGGDTQYF	TGCAGCGTTGAAGGAAGTATCGGACAGGGTGGAGATACGCAGTATTTT
NA	TRBV7-2	TRBJ1-1	NA	CASSPRQGTMNTEAFF	TGTGCCAGCAGCCCCCGTCAGGGGACCATGAACACTGAAGCTTTCTTT
TRBD1	TRBV19	TRBJ1-5	once	CASSTVTGDQPQHF	TGTGCCAGTAGTACAGTTACAGGGGATCAGCCCCAGCATTTT
NA	TRBV21-1	TRBJ1-5	NA	CASSKIQQPQHF	TGTGCCAGCAGCAAGATCCAACAGCCCCAGCATTTT
NA	TRBV2	TRBJ2-1	NA	CASSESRGISGEQFF	TGTGCCAGCAGTGAGTCTAGGGGTATTTCTGGTGAGCAGTTCTTC
NA	TRBV18	TRBJ2-5	NA	CASSLIQETQYF	TGTGCCAGCTCACTGATCCAAGAGACCCAGTACTTC
TRBD1	TRBV6-5	TRBJ1-2	NA	CASSYTGTGNYGYTF	TGTGCCAGCAGTTACACGGGGACAGGGAACTATGGCTACACCTTC
NA	TRBV5-8	TRBJ1-5	NA	CASSGGVGLGNQPQHF	TGTGCCAGCAGCGGGGGCGTGGGATTGGGTAATCAGCCCCAGCATTTT
NA	TRBV19	TRBJ2-2	NA	CASRMAGTPYTGELFF	TGTGCCAGTAGGATGGCCGGGACACCGTACACCGGGGAGCTGTTTTTT
NA	TRBV28	TRBJ1-5	many	CASRTVWEGNQPQHF	TGTGCCAGCAGAACCGTGTGGGAGGGCAATCAGCCCCAGCATTTT
TRBD2	TRBV5-1	TRBJ2-3	NA	CASSLGVAGASDTQYF	TGCGCCAGCAGCCTAGGGGTAGCGGGGGCATCAGATACGCAGTATTTT
NA	TRBV5-6	TRBJ2-3	NA	CASNRGGPTDTQYF	TGTGCCAGCAATAGGGGGGGGCCCACAGATACGCAGTATTTT
TRBD2	TRBV7-2	TRBJ2-5	NA	CASSSRLAGGQETQYF	TGTGCCAGCAGCTCTCGACTAGCGGGTGGTCAAGAGACCCAGTACTTC
NA	TRBV5-1	TRBJ1-1	few	CASSLDLQVNTEAFF	TGCGCCAGCAGCTTGGACCTACAGGTGAACACTGAAGCTTTCTTT
NA	TRBV2	TRBJ1-2	few	CASRGEVKGYTF	TGTGCCAGCAGGGGCGAGGTGAAGGGCTACACCTTC
NA	TRBV27	TRBJ2-1	few	CASSLREYNEQFF	TGTGCCAGCAGTTTACGGGAATACAATGAGCAGTTCTTC
NA	TRBV27	TRBJ1-1	NA	CASRDRSGALNTEAFF	TGTGCCAGCAGGGACCGATCGGGGGCCCTGAACACTGAAGCTTTCTTT
TRBD1	TRBV30	TRBJ1-6	NA	CAWIGDRGNSPLHF	TGTGCCTGGATTGGGGACAGGGGAAATTCACCCCTCCACTTT
NA	TRBV28	TRBJ1-5	few	CASSYRTAQHF	TGTGCCAGCAGTTACCGGACGGCCCAGCATTTT
TRBD1	TRBV29-1	TRBJ2-3	NA	CSAERGQGGTDTQYF	TGCAGCGCCGAACGGGGACAGGGGGGCACAGATACGCAGTATTTT
NA	TRBV28	TRBJ1-4	many	CASSFGQGREKLFF	TGTGCCAGCAGTTTTGGTCAGGGACGTGAAAAACTGTTTTTT
TRBD1	TRBV6-5	TRBJ2-3	NA	CASRPDRGITDTQYF	TGTGCCAGCAGACCGGACAGGGGAATCACAGATACGCAGTATTTT
NA	TRBV29-1	TRBJ1-2	NA	CSVERSRADGYTF	TGCAGCGTTGAAAGGTCCAGGGCTGATGGCTACACCTTC
NA	TRBV5-4	TRBJ2-6	NA	CASSLDGPGANVLTF	TGTGCCAGCAGCTTGGATGGGCCTGGGGCCAACGTCCTGACTTTC
TRBD1	TRBV7-8	TRBJ2-3	NA	CASSFVASGEGGPTDTQYF	TGTGCCAGCAGTTTTGTTGCATCTGGAGAAGGGGGCCCCACAGATACGCAGTATTTT
NA	TRBV11-2	TRBJ2-7	NA	CASSTRENYEQYF	TGTGCCAGCAGCACACGGGAGAACTACGAGCAGTACTTC
NA	TRBV29-1	TRBJ2-1	NA	CSVLHIHNEQFF	TGCAGCGTCCTCCACATCCACAATGAGCAGTTCTTC
NA	TRBV6-1	TRBJ2-1	NA	CASRADYGGDNEQFF	TGTGCCAGCAGAGCAGACTACGGGGGCGACAATGAGCAGTTCTTC
NA	TRBV29-1	TRBJ2-2	NA	CSAHNGLSNTGELFF	TGCAGCGCCCATAACGGGCTTTCGAACACCGGGGAGCTGTTTTTT
TRBD1	TRBV30	TRBJ1-2	NA	CAWGATGDGYTF	TGTGCCTGGGGGGCGACAGGGGATGGCTACACCTTC
NA	TRBV7-8	TRBJ1-1	NA	CASVQGQSRTEAFF	TGTGCCAGCGTCCAGGGGCAGTCTAGGACTGAAGCTTTCTTT
NA	TRBV27	TRBJ2-1	NA	CASSLSGQGLWNEQFF	TGTGCCAGCAGTTTATCGGGGCAGGGTTTATGGAATGAGCAGTTCTTC
TRBD1	TRBV5-1	TRBJ2-2	once	CASSWDRSNTGELFF	TGCGCCAGCAGCTGGGACAGATCGAACACCGGGGAGCTGTTTTTT
NA	TRBV6-1	TRBJ1-5	few	CASSDSVYQPQHF	TGTGCCAGCAGTGACAGTGTATATCAGCCCCAGCATTTT
NA	TRBV4-3	TRBJ1-2	NA	CASSQDQEGYGYTF	TGCGCCAGCAGCCAAGATCAGGAGGGCTATGGCTACACCTTC